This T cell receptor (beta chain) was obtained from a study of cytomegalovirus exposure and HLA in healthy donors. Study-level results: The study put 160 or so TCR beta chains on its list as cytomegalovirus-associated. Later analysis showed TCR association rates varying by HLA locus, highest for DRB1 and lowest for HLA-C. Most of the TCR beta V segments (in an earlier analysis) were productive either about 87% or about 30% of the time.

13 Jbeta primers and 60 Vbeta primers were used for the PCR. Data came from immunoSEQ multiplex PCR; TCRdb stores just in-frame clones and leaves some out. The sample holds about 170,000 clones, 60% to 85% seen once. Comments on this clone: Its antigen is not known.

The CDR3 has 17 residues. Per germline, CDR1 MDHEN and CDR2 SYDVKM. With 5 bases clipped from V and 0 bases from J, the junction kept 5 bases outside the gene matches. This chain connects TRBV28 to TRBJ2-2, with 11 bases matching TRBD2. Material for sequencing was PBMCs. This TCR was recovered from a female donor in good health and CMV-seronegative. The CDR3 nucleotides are TGTGCCAGCAGTGTACTGACTAGCGGGGCGAACACCGGGGAGCTGTTTTTT. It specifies CASSVLTSGANTGELFF.